Following are 20 T cell receptor beta chains from one sample sequenced in a study of control samples from healthy donors and cancer patients. TCRdb's table, derived via immunoSEQ multiplex PCR, lists solely in-frame clones and lacks some. The data contain about 180,000 clones, about 92% of them seen just once; the ten biggest clones take up roughly 1.3%. The sample consisted of blood. The source of these receptors is a young man in good health.

This clone was counted a few times. This chain uses TRBV19 with TRBJ1-1; TRBD1 aligns across 11 bases. From germline, CDR1 is LNHDA and CDR2 SQIVND (reference sequence). Germline trimming cut 4 bases from V and 3 bases from J; bases unmatched to any gene: 7. This CDR3 has 16 amino acids. The CDR3 coding sequence is TGTGCCAGTAGTACCCTGGGACAGGGGGGATACACTGAAGCTTTCTTT. It specifies CASSTLGQGGYTEAFF. The entire variable domain, with the rest obtained from reference TRBV19 and TRBJ1-1, is as follows: DGGITQSPKYLFRKEGQNVTLSCEQNLNHDAMYWYRQDPGQGLRLIYYSQIVNDFQKGDIAEGYSVSREKKESFPLTVTSAQKNPTAFYLCASSTLGQGGYTEAFFGQGTRLTVV.

Concerning this clone: Other nucleotide sequences in the sample specify the same CDR3. The V and J genes are TRBV6-1 and TRBJ1-5; D gene uncertain. The CDR3 extends over 14 amino acids. The germline gives CDR1 MNHNS, CDR2 SASEGT. Trimming left V 2 bases short and J 2 bases short, with 7 bases between. The CDR3 DNA reads as TGTGCCAGCAGTGAAAGGGTGGGCAATCAGCCCCAGCATTTT. Translated, it gives CASSERVGNQPQHF.

This chain uses TRBV5-6 with TRBJ2-7, with a weak D call TRBD2 (7 bases). The V end was cut by 4 bases, the J end by 2 bases, with 19 bases between. The CDR3 length is 16 residues. Germline V gives CDR1 SGHDT, CDR2 YYEEEE. This CDR3 is CASSKSGAGDAYEQYF. The DNA of the CDR3 is TGTGCCAGCAGCAAGAGCGGGGCAGGGGACGCCTACGAGCAGTACTTC.

The CDR3 nucleotides read TGCGCCAGCAGCTTGGGACGGACTAGCGGGGGGGACACAGATACGCAGTATTTT. This sequence encodes CASSLGRTSGGDTDTQYF. The V gene is TRBV5-1, the J gene TRBJ2-3; 15 nucleotides align to TRBD2. This CDR3 has 18 residues. CDR1 is SGHRS and CDR2 is YFSETQ in the germline V gene. After removal of 0 bases from V and 2 bases from J, the junction contained 4 bases not matched to a gene.

This chain connects TRBV20-1 to TRBJ2-5; 7 nucleotides match TRBD2. J lost 5 bases, V lost 5 bases, and 8 bases had no gene match. The CDR3 is 13 amino acids. CDR1 is DFQATT, CDR2 SNEGSKA, per germline (reference sequence). The chain's CDR3 is CSAGGLDKETQYF. The CDR3 nucleotides are TGCAGTGCTGGTGGACTAGATAAGGAGACCCAGTACTTC.

The gene calls are TRBV5-5 and TRBJ1-5; tentative D call: TRBD1 (6 bases). This CDR3 region has 17 residues. V shed 4 bases and J shed 4 bases, with 21 bases lying between them. Germline V lookup: CDR1 SGHKS, CDR2 YYEKEE (reference sequence). CDR3 DNA: TGTGCCAGCAGCCCTTACGCCGGCAGGGGAGGAAATCAGCCCCAGCATTTT. It is translated as CASSPYAGRGGNQPQHF.

This chain connects TRBV4-1 to TRBJ2-7; 7 nucleotides line up with TRBD2. The V segment lost 4 bases and the J segment 2 bases; nucleotides outside the gene matches: 8. This CDR3 comprises 15 residues. Germline CDR1 reads MGHRA; CDR2 reads YSYEKL. CDR3 sequence reads: CASSPSFGTTYEQYF. The CDR3 DNA follows: TGCGCCAGCAGCCCCTCCTTTGGGACTACCTACGAGCAGTACTTC.

V and J are TRBV9 and TRBJ2-4; D is perhaps TRBD1 (5 bases). V was pared by 10 bases and J by 0 bases, with 17 bases between. The length of the CDR3 is 15 residues. Germline-derived CDR1 and CDR2 are SGDLS and YYNGEE. The CDR3 DNA follows: TGTGCCGAAGGGGTCGGCAGTGTAGCCAAAAACATTCAGTACTTC. This codes for CAEGVGSVAKNIQYF.

This clone showed up just once. This chain links TRBV5-1 with TRBJ2-3, with D perhaps TRBD1 (6 bases). Trimming removed 0 bases from V and 4 bases from J, with 12 bases in between. The CDR3 covers 15 residues. The germline V gene has CDR1 SGHRS and CDR2 YFSETQ. In DNA form, the CDR3 reads TGCGCCAGCAGCTTGGCAGGGTGGGGGCCAGATACGCAGTATTTT. This sequence encodes CASSLAGWGPDTQYF.

This rearrangement joins TRBV6-5 to TRBJ2-7, with no clear D. Germline values: CDR1 MNHEY, CDR2 SVGAGI. This CDR3 spans 13 amino acids. V lost 5 bases and J 4 bases, leaving 12 bases between the germline ends. CDR3 amino acids: CASSPLGAYEQYF. For the CDR3, the DNA is TGTGCCAGCAGTCCACTCGGAGCTTACGAGCAGTACTTC.

The chain recombines TRBV13 with TRBJ2-3, with 12 bases matching TRBD2. Germline CDR1 and CDR2: PRHDT and FYEKMQ (reference sequence). The CDR3 sequence is 16 residues long. The V segment lost 5 bases and the J segment 2 bases; nucleotides outside the gene matches: 5. The CDR3 protein is CASSILAGGFTDTQYF. CDR3 coding DNA: TGTGCCAGCAGCATACTAGCGGGAGGCTTCACAGATACGCAGTATTTT.

A remark on this clone: Within the sample, other DNA sequences also encode this same CDR3. In DNA form, the CDR3 reads TGCGCCAGCAGCTTGGTAGGGTCCTACGAGCAGTACTTC. Its protein is CASSLVGSYEQYF. The rearrangement joins TRBV5-1 to TRBJ2-7; D remains unclear. Germline lookup yields CDR1 SGHRS and CDR2 YFSETQ. The CDR3 runs to 13 residues. Trimming took off 0 bases at V and 1 base at J, with 5 bases between the two ends.

The gene calls are TRBV6-4 and TRBJ1-5; possibly TRBD1 for D (6 bases). Trimming removed 0 bases at V and 3 bases at J, with 18 bases between. Germline loops: CDR1 MRHNA, CDR2 SNTAGT. The CDR3 has 18 amino acids. In nucleotides, the CDR3 is TGTGCCAGCAGTGACTCAGCGGACAGCCGAATTACCAATCAGCCCCAGCATTTT. It specifies CASSDSADSRITNQPQHF.

This sequence joins TRBV9 and TRBJ2-1; 15 bases line up with TRBD2. This CDR3 contains 15 residues. Trimming cost V 4 bases and J 8 bases; bases outside gene matches: 4. Germline-derived CDR1 and CDR2 are SGDLS and YYNGEE. The CDR3 spells CASSHGLAGGDEQFF. For the CDR3, the DNA is TGTGCCAGCAGCCACGGACTAGCGGGGGGGGATGAGCAGTTCTTC. Complete variable domain (other parts from reference TRBV9 and TRBJ2-1): DSGVTQTPKHLITATGQRVTLRCSPRSGDLSVYWYQQSLDQGLQFLIQYYNGEERAKGNILERFSAQQFPDLHSELNLSSLELGDSALYFCASSHGLAGGDEQFFGPGTRLTVL.

The rearrangement links TRBV28 to TRBJ1-6; D remains ambiguous. This CDR3 has 12 amino acids. CDR1 MDHEN and CDR2 SYDVKM come from the germline V gene. V was trimmed by 3 bases and J by 8 bases, leaving 5 bases between them. The CDR3 spells CASSLRDSPLHF. DNA of the CDR3: TGTGCCAGCAGTTTGAGGGATTCACCCCTCCACTTT.

V is TRBV6-5 and J is TRBJ1-2; D not certain. CDR3 size: 11 residues. The germline CDR1 and CDR2 sequences are MNHEY and SVGAGI. V was pared by 6 bases and J by 1 base, with 3 bases between. This CDR3 is CASRVNYGYTF. The DNA for the CDR3 is TGTGCCAGCAGGGTTAACTATGGCTACACCTTC.

The J gene is TRBJ1-4, the V gene TRBV11-2, with a tentative D call TRBD1 (5 bases). CDR1 and CDR2 from the germline V gene are SGHAT and FQNNGV. This CDR3 is 15 amino acids long. The V end was cut by 5 bases, the J end by 4 bases, with 14 bases between. In nucleotides, the CDR3 is TGTGCCAGCAGCCAATCCGGGACGTATAATGAAAAACTGTTTTTT. Protein sequence: CASSQSGTYNEKLFF.

The chain uses TRBV11-2 and TRBJ2-5, with 15 bases aligning to TRBD2. The CDR3 spans 15 residues. Germline V gives CDR1 SGHAT, CDR2 FQNNGV. The J segment lost 7 bases and the V segment lost 5 bases, leaving 5 bases of the junction unmatched. DNA of the CDR3: TGTGCCAGCAGCCCACGGACTAGCGGGGGGGGGACCCAGTACTTC. Translating gives CASSPRTSGGGTQYF.

This clone was seen once. CDR3 region: CARGDRGLTEAFF. The CDR3 nucleotides read TGTGCCAGGGGCGACAGGGGTTTGACTGAAGCTTTCTTT. The V gene is TRBV2, the J gene TRBJ1-1, with 8 bases that match TRBD1. Germline CDR1 reads SNHLY; CDR2 reads FYNNEI. The ends lost 9 bases at V and 5 bases at J; junction bases unmatched: 8. The CDR3 loop spans 13 amino acids.

This sequence joins TRBV18 and TRBJ2-7; tentatively, D is TRBD1 (6 bases). CDR1 is KGHSH and CDR2 is LQKENI in the germline V gene. The CDR3 runs to 16 residues. Trimming removed 2 bases at V and 2 bases at J, with 16 bases between. This chain's CDR3 is CASSPTGTNLPYEQYF. CDR3 nucleotide sequence: TGTGCCAGCTCACCAACCGGGACAAATTTACCCTACGAGCAGTACTTC.